The rows below give T cell receptor beta chains drawn from one sample of a study of breast tumors, draining lymph nodes, adjacent tissues. TCRdb analysed the multiplex PCR reads with MiXCR anew, one entry per CDR3 protein. The sample lists tens of thousands of distinct CDR3 sequences, approximately 64% occurring once. The source material was tumor-adjacent breast tissue. All receptors come from a female donor with breast cancer. Some clones in this sample may be carry-over from other donors' samples. The CDR3 runs from the conserved cysteine through the conserved F or W. The order of the fields is clone size, J gene, D gene, V gene, CDR3 protein, CDR3 DNA. A D gene is named only where the DNA matches it firmly. Clone size is stated in some rows and not others, as once, few, many or a class when expanded.

abundance: -; j_gene: TRBJ1-6; d_gene: -; v_gene: TRBV6-1; CDR3aa: CASATSLDSPLHF; CDR3nt: TGTGCCAGCGCAACCTCCCTTGATTCACCCCTCCACTTT
abundance: -; j_gene: TRBJ2-3; d_gene: -; v_gene: TRBV7-9; CDR3aa: CASSFDSLSADTQYF; CDR3nt: TGTGCCAGCAGCTTCGACAGTTTGAGTGCGGATACGCAGTATTTT
abundance: many; j_gene: TRBJ2-1; d_gene: -; v_gene: TRBV18; CDR3aa: CASSPQGQGGYNEQFF; CDR3nt: TGTGCCAGCTCACCACAGGGGCAGGGCGGATACAATGAGCAGTTCTTC
abundance: -; j_gene: TRBJ1-2; d_gene: -; v_gene: TRBV15; CDR3aa: CASSRRGDPYGLAF; CDR3nt: TGTGCCAGCAGCAGAAGAGGGGACCCCTATGGCTTGGCCTTC
abundance: few; j_gene: TRBJ2-2; d_gene: -; v_gene: TRBV20-1; CDR3aa: CSARSGGFTGELFF; CDR3nt: TGCAGTGCTAGATCGGGGGGCTTCACCGGGGAGCTGTTTTTT
abundance: -; j_gene: TRBJ1-3; d_gene: -; v_gene: TRBV20-1; CDR3aa: CSAPRPPGAPGPGRNTIYF; CDR3nt: TGCAGTGCCCCTAGGCCCCCTGGAGCTCCGGGGCCAGGACGAAACACCATATATTTT
abundance: -; j_gene: TRBJ1-2; d_gene: TRBD1; v_gene: TRBV10-3; CDR3aa: CAISRPGQGNYGYTF; CDR3nt: TGTGCCATCAGTAGGCCGGGACAGGGGAACTATGGCTACACCTTC
abundance: -; j_gene: TRBJ2-7; d_gene: TRBD1; v_gene: TRBV5-1; CDR3aa: CASSLRQGRGQYF; CDR3nt: TGTGCCAGCAGCTTGCGACAGGGCCGGGGGCAGTACTTC
abundance: few; j_gene: TRBJ1-2; d_gene: -; v_gene: TRBV7-8; CDR3aa: CASSLGTANYGYTF; CDR3nt: TGTGCCAGCAGCTTAGGGACAGCTAACTATGGCTACACCTTC
abundance: few; j_gene: TRBJ1-2; d_gene: -; v_gene: TRBV18; CDR3aa: CASSPDSYGYTF; CDR3nt: TGTGCCAGCTCACCCGACAGCTATGGCTACACCTTC
abundance: medium-sized; j_gene: TRBJ1-2; d_gene: -; v_gene: TRBV5-8; CDR3aa: CASSPPTESFVNYGYTF; CDR3nt: TGTGCCAGCAGCCCGCCGACAGAATCCTTTGTAAACTATGGCTACACCTTC
abundance: -; j_gene: TRBJ2-1; d_gene: TRBD2; v_gene: TRBV12-3/TRBV12-4; CDR3aa: CASNTAGGPLQFF; CDR3nt: TGTGCCAGCAATACCGCGGGGGGGCCTTTGCAGTTCTTC
abundance: many; j_gene: TRBJ2-1; d_gene: -; v_gene: TRBV27; CDR3aa: CASSLSSSHNEQFF; CDR3nt: TGTGCCAGCAGTCTCAGCTCCTCCCACAATGAGCAGTTCTTC
abundance: -; j_gene: TRBJ2-7; d_gene: TRBD1; v_gene: TRBV10-3; CDR3aa: CAISESLGTGVYF; CDR3nt: TGTGCCATCAGTGAGTCGCTTGGGACAGGGGTCTACTTC
abundance: -; j_gene: TRBJ2-3; d_gene: TRBD2; v_gene: TRBV3-1; CDR3aa: CASSGTSGRDTQYF; CDR3nt: TGTGCCAGCAGCGGGACTAGCGGGAGAGATACGCAGTATTTT
abundance: medium-sized; j_gene: TRBJ2-2; d_gene: -; v_gene: TRBV4-3; CDR3aa: CASSQDVSGELFF; CDR3nt: TGCGCCAGCAGCCAAGATGTATCCGGGGAGCTGTTTTTT
abundance: -; j_gene: TRBJ1-6; d_gene: -; v_gene: TRBV29-1; CDR3aa: CSVLKSGTENSPLHF; CDR3nt: TGCAGCGTCCTCAAGTCCGGGACCGAAAATTCACCCCTCCACTTT
abundance: -; j_gene: TRBJ1-6; d_gene: -; v_gene: TRBV15; CDR3aa: CATSRDRRVASPLHF; CDR3nt: TGTGCCACCAGCAGAGATCGAAGAGTGGCTTCACCCCTCCACTTT
abundance: -; j_gene: TRBJ2-1; d_gene: -; v_gene: TRBV5-1; CDR3aa: CASSRGPTYNEQFF; CDR3nt: TGTGCCAGCAGCAGGGGACCGACCTACAATGAGCAGTTCTTC
abundance: medium-sized; j_gene: TRBJ1-2; d_gene: -; v_gene: TRBV7-6; CDR3aa: CASSLGAPYGYTF; CDR3nt: TGTGCCAGCAGCTTAGGGGCGCCATATGGCTACACCTTC
abundance: -; j_gene: TRBJ1-5; d_gene: -; v_gene: TRBV7-2; CDR3aa: CASSLARSSNQPQHF; CDR3nt: TGTGCCAGCAGCTTAGCCCGGAGTAGCAATCAGCCCCAGCATTTT
abundance: -; j_gene: TRBJ1-3; d_gene: -; v_gene: TRBV19; CDR3aa: CASSSASSGNTIYF; CDR3nt: TGTGCCAGTTCCTCAGCGAGCTCTGGAAACACCATATATTTT
abundance: many; j_gene: TRBJ1-4; d_gene: TRBD1; v_gene: TRBV20-1; CDR3aa: CSASGTGGTNEKLFF; CDR3nt: TGCAGTGCCTCCGGGACAGGGGGCACTAATGAAAAACTGTTTTTT
abundance: -; j_gene: TRBJ2-2; d_gene: TRBD2; v_gene: TRBV6-6; CDR3aa: CASSNLEAGGPDGELFF; CDR3nt: TGTGCCAGCAGCAACCTAGAAGCGGGAGGGCCGGACGGGGAGCTGTTTTTT
abundance: medium-sized; j_gene: TRBJ2-7; d_gene: TRBD1; v_gene: TRBV7-8; CDR3aa: CASSLTGQGIYEQYF; CDR3nt: TGTGCCAGCAGCTTAACAGGACAGGGCATCTACGAGCAGTACTTC
abundance: -; j_gene: TRBJ1-3; d_gene: -; v_gene: TRBV29-1; CDR3aa: CSVWTDSGNTIYF; CDR3nt: TGCAGCGTTTGGACAGACTCTGGAAACACCATATATTTT
abundance: -; j_gene: TRBJ2-2; d_gene: -; v_gene: TRBV19; CDR3aa: CASRPVGGWTGELFF; CDR3nt: TGTGCCAGTAGACCCGTCGGGGGTTGGACCGGGGAGCTGTTTTTT
abundance: -; j_gene: TRBJ2-7; d_gene: -; v_gene: TRBV20-1; CDR3aa: CSARQLYEQYF; CDR3nt: TGCAGTGCTAGACAGCTCTACGAGCAGTACTTC
abundance: -; j_gene: TRBJ1-2; d_gene: TRBD1; v_gene: TRBV2; CDR3aa: CASSEQGASYGYTF; CDR3nt: TGTGCCAGCAGCGAACAGGGGGCGAGCTATGGCTACACCTTC
abundance: -; j_gene: TRBJ2-2; d_gene: -; v_gene: TRBV2; CDR3aa: CASSRTDTGELFF; CDR3nt: TGTGCCAGCAGCAGAACTGACACCGGGGAGCTGTTTTTT
abundance: -; j_gene: TRBJ2-3; d_gene: -; v_gene: TRBV20-1; CDR3aa: CSARDPLTDTQYF; CDR3nt: TGCAGTGCCCGAGACCCCTTGACAGATACGCAGTATTTT
abundance: once; j_gene: TRBJ1-3; d_gene: TRBD1; v_gene: TRBV5-8; CDR3aa: CASSSGTAPSGNTIYF; CDR3nt: TGTGCCAGCAGTTCCGGGACAGCGCCCTCTGGAAACACCATATATTTT
abundance: -; j_gene: TRBJ1-4; d_gene: -; v_gene: TRBV19; CDR3aa: CASSRTFPGRSNEELFF; CDR3nt: TGTGCCAGTAGCCGAACCTTTCCGGGACGCAGTAATGAAGAACTGTTTTTT
abundance: -; j_gene: TRBJ2-3; d_gene: -; v_gene: TRBV2; CDR3aa: CASSESSASGFDTQYF; CDR3nt: TGTGCCAGCAGTGAATCTTCGGCGAGTGGTTTTGATACGCAGTATTTT
abundance: -; j_gene: TRBJ1-6; d_gene: TRBD1; v_gene: TRBV20-1; CDR3aa: CSARDSGGRVSPLHF; CDR3nt: TGCAGTGCTAGAGATTCAGGGGGCCGGGTTTCACCCCTCCACTTT
abundance: -; j_gene: TRBJ1-5; d_gene: -; v_gene: TRBV24-1; CDR3aa: CATSDRQGWDQPQHF; CDR3nt: TGTGCCACCAGTGATCGTCAGGGTTGGGATCAGCCCCAGCATTTT
abundance: many; j_gene: TRBJ2-7; d_gene: -; v_gene: TRBV6-1; CDR3aa: CASNLGSNEQYF; CDR3nt: TGTGCCAGCAATTTAGGGTCGAACGAGCAGTACTTC
abundance: -; j_gene: TRBJ2-5; d_gene: TRBD2; v_gene: TRBV12-3/TRBV12-4; CDR3aa: CASSLGVAGGRETQYF; CDR3nt: TGTGCCAGCAGTTTAGGGGTAGCGGGAGGGCGTGAGACCCAGTACTTC
abundance: -; j_gene: TRBJ1-4; d_gene: -; v_gene: TRBV29-1; CDR3aa: CSVGRGGEKLFF; CDR3nt: TGCAGCGTCGGCAGGGGTGGTGAAAAACTGTTTTTT
abundance: -; j_gene: TRBJ2-1; d_gene: -; v_gene: TRBV19; CDR3aa: CASINWRGTTHNEQFF; CDR3nt: TGTGCCAGTATTAATTGGAGGGGGACCACCCACAATGAGCAGTTCTTC
abundance: -; j_gene: TRBJ2-5; d_gene: -; v_gene: TRBV12-3/TRBV12-4; CDR3aa: CASRPGPLVETQYF; CDR3nt: TGTGCCAGCAGACCGGGACCCTTAGTGGAGACCCAGTACTTC
abundance: many; j_gene: TRBJ2-3; d_gene: TRBD2; v_gene: TRBV6-1; CDR3aa: CASTPAGLTDTQYF; CDR3nt: TGTGCCAGCACCCCAGCGGGGCTAACAGATACGCAGTATTTT
abundance: -; j_gene: TRBJ2-2; d_gene: TRBD1; v_gene: TRBV20-1; CDR3aa: CSATRQGTGELFF; CDR3nt: TGCAGTGCTACTCGACAGGGAACCGGGGAGCTGTTTTTT
abundance: -; j_gene: TRBJ1-6; d_gene: TRBD1; v_gene: TRBV20-1; CDR3aa: CSAKTGGAYNSPLHF; CDR3nt: TGCAGTGCTAAGACAGGGGGCGCGTATAATTCACCCCTCCACTTT
abundance: -; j_gene: TRBJ1-6; d_gene: -; v_gene: TRBV30; CDR3aa: CAWSERDVSPLHF; CDR3nt: TGTGCCTGGAGCGAACGGGACGTTTCACCCCTCCACTTT
abundance: many; j_gene: TRBJ2-7; d_gene: -; v_gene: TRBV10-3; CDR3aa: CAISETGGVRGEQYF; CDR3nt: TGTGCCATCAGTGAGACCGGCGGGGTCCGCGGCGAGCAGTACTTC
abundance: -; j_gene: TRBJ2-3; d_gene: -; v_gene: TRBV3-1; CDR3aa: CASSHGGLNTDTQYF; CDR3nt: TGTGCCAGCAGCCATGGGGGGCTTAACACAGATACGCAGTATTTT
abundance: -; j_gene: TRBJ1-6; d_gene: TRBD1; v_gene: TRBV14; CDR3aa: CASSPRDRDRTPLHF; CDR3nt: TGTGCCAGCAGCCCGCGGGACAGAGATAGAACCCCCCTCCACTTT
abundance: medium-sized; j_gene: TRBJ2-7; d_gene: -; v_gene: TRBV12-3/TRBV12-4; CDR3aa: CASSLRGGRAGYEQYF; CDR3nt: TGTGCCAGCAGTTTACGGGGAGGCAGGGCGGGGTACGAGCAGTACTTC
abundance: once; j_gene: TRBJ2-1; d_gene: -; v_gene: TRBV20-1; CDR3aa: CSALLHEQFF; CDR3nt: TGCAGTGCTCTCCTCCATGAGCAGTTCTTC
abundance: -; j_gene: TRBJ1-3; d_gene: -; v_gene: TRBV6-5; CDR3aa: CASSSLGESSGNTIYF; CDR3nt: TGTGCCAGCAGTTCCCTGGGGGAAAGCTCTGGAAACACCATATATTTT
abundance: -; j_gene: TRBJ2-1; d_gene: -; v_gene: TRBV6-6; CDR3aa: CASRQTGLYNEQFF; CDR3nt: TGTGCCAGCAGGCAGACAGGACTGTACAATGAGCAGTTCTTC
abundance: -; j_gene: TRBJ1-6; d_gene: -; v_gene: TRBV9; CDR3aa: CASSVFEGGNSPLHF; CDR3nt: TGTGCCAGCAGCGTTTTTGAGGGTGGAAATTCACCCCTCCACTTT
abundance: -; j_gene: TRBJ2-3; d_gene: -; v_gene: TRBV9; CDR3aa: CASSVEIDTQYF; CDR3nt: TGTGCCAGCAGCGTAGAGATAGATACGCAGTATTTT